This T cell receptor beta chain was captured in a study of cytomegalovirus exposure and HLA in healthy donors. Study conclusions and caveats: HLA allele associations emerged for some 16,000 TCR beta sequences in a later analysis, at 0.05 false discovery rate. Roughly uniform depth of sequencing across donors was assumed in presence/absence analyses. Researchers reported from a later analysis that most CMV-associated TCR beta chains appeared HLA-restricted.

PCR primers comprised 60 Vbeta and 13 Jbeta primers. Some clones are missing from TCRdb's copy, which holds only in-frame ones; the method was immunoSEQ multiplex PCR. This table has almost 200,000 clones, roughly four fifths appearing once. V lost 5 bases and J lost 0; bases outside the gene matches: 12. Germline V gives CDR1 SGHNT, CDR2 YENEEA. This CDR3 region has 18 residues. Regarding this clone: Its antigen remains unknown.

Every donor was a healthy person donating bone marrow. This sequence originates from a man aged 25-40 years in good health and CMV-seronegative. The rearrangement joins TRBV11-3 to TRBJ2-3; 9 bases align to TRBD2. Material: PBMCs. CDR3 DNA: TGTGCCAGCAGCGGACCGGGACTAGCAGATCCTAGCACAGATACGCAGTATTTT. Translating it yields CASSGPGLADPSTDTQYF.